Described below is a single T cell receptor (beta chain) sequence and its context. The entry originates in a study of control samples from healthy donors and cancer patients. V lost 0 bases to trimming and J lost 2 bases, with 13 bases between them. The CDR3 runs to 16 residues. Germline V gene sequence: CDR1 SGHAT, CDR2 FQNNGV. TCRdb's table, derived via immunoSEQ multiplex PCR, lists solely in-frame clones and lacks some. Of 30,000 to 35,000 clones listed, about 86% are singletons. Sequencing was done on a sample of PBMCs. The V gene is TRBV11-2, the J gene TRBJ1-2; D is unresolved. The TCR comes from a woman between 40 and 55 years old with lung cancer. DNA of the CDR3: TGTGCCAGCAGCTTAGAAGGTCCGGGAGGAAACTATGGCTACACCTTC. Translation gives CASSLEGPGGNYGYTF.